The TCR beta chain under discussion was sequenced for a study of pediatric ulcerative colitis. The CDR3 consists of 14 residues. Germline V gene data show CDR1 as SGHDN and CDR2 as FVKESK. V was trimmed by 1 base and J by 8 bases, leaving 9 bases between them. Here immunoSEQ multiplex PCR was the method, and the copy in TCRdb shows in-frame clones only, minus some. The repertoire has 55,000 to 80,000 clones, around 80% of them found once; the top ten carry around 5.3%. The rearrangement joins TRBV14 to TRBJ2-6, with D possibly TRBD2 on 5 matching bases. The origin of this receptor is a boy under 18 with moderate ulcerative colitis. Material: blood. The chain's CDR3 is CASSQAGVSNVLTF. The CDR3 DNA reads TGTGCCAGCAGCCAAGCCGGGGTATCCAACGTCCTGACTTTC.